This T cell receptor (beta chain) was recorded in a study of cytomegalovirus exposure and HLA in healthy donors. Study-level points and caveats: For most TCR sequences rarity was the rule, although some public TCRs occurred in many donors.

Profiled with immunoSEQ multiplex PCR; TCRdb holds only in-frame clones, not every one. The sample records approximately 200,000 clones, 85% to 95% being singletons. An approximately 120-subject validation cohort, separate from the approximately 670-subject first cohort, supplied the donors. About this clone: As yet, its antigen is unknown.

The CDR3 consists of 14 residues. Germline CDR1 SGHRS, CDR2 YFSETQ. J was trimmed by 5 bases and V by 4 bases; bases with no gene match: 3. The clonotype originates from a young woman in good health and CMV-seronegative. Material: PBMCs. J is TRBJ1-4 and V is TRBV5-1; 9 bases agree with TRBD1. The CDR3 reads CASSRTGANEKLFF. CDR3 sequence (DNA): TGCGCCAGCAGCAGGACAGGGGCGAATGAAAAACTGTTTTTT.